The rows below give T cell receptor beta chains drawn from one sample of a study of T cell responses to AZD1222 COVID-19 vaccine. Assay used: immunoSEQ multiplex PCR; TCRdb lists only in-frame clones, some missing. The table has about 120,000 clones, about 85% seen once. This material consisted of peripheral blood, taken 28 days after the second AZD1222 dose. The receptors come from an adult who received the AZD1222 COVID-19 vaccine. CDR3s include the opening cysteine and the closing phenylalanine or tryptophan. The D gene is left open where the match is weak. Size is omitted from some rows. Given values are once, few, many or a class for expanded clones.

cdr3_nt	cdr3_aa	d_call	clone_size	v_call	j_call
TGTGCCAGCAGTGATTGGAGGGGCGGTTCCCACCAGCCCCAGCATTTT	CASSDWRGGSHQPQHF	-	-	TRBV6-1	TRBJ1-5
TGTGCCAGCTCGCCGACTAGCGGGGGGAACAATGAGCAGTTCTTC	CASSPTSGGNNEQFF	TRBD2	-	TRBV18	TRBJ2-1
TGTGCCAGCAGCCAGGAGCGGGGGGGCACCAATGAGCAGTTCTTC	CASSQERGGTNEQFF	TRBD2	-	TRBV6-2/TRBV6-3	TRBJ2-1
TGTGCCAGTTCCCTCTCGGACGGGGCCAATGAGCAGTTCTTC	CASSLSDGANEQFF	-	-	TRBV11-2	TRBJ2-1
TGTGCCGGGGTAACAGGGGTCCTAGCAGGCCTTTACAATGAGCAGTTCTTC	CAGVTGVLAGLYNEQFF	TRBD1	-	TRBV19	TRBJ2-1
TGTGCCAGCAGTTATGCCCCCGGACGGACCATATATTTT	CASSYAPGRTIYF	-	-	TRBV6-2/TRBV6-3	TRBJ1-3
TGTGCCAGCAGTTCCCACTTAGGGACAGGGGGCCGAGGCTACGAGCAGTACTTC	CASSSHLGTGGRGYEQYF	TRBD1	-	TRBV27	TRBJ2-7
TGTGCCACCGGAACCCGACGGGGGTACAATGAGCAGTTCTTC	CATGTRRGYNEQFF	-	-	TRBV10-3	TRBJ2-1
TGTGCCAGCAGCCTCGGGAACCTGGGCACTGAAGCTTTCTTT	CASSLGNLGTEAFF	-	-	TRBV3-1/TRBV3-2	TRBJ1-1
TGTGCCAGCAGCGGGGGACCCCCCGGGCCAAACACCATATATTTT	CASSGGPPGPNTIYF	-	-	TRBV7-2	TRBJ1-3
TGTGCCAGCAGCACCCCGGGGGGGAACTATGGCTACACCTTC	CASSTPGGNYGYTF	-	-	TRBV4-2	TRBJ1-2
TGTGCCAGCAGCTTAGCAGGGGGCGGCTCGGGCAATCAGCCCCAGCATTTT	CASSLAGGGSGNQPQHF	TRBD1	-	TRBV7-8	TRBJ1-5
TGTGCCAGCAGCTTTAATTCAAGGACAGGACTTTACGAGCAGTACTTC	CASSFNSRTGLYEQYF	TRBD1	few	TRBV7-2	TRBJ2-7
TGTGCCAGCAGCTTGGAAATAGCGGGGGGGCTATACAATGAGCAGTTCTTC	CASSLEIAGGLYNEQFF	TRBD2	-	TRBV5-4	TRBJ2-1
TGTGCCAGTAGTGACTGGCGGGGGGGGACCCCGAACACCGGGGAGCTGTTTTTT	CASSDWRGGTPNTGELFF	TRBD2	many	TRBV19	TRBJ2-2
TGTGCCAGCAGCCCAGGGGGCTCATACGAGCAGTACTTC	CASSPGGSYEQYF	TRBD1	-	TRBV11-2	TRBJ2-7
TGTGCCAGCAGCAAAGGAATACAGGGTTCGGACACCGGGGAGCTGTTTTTT	CASSKGIQGSDTGELFF	-	-	TRBV21-1	TRBJ2-2
TGTGCCAGCATCCCGAGACAGGGCGTCAACACTGAAGCTTTCTTT	CASIPRQGVNTEAFF	TRBD1	-	TRBV2	TRBJ1-1
TGTGCCAGCAGCGTGTCGGTGAGCAATCAGCCCCAGCATTTT	CASSVSVSNQPQHF	-	-	TRBV9	TRBJ1-5
TGTGCCAGCAGTGACAACAGGCTACACTATGGGGGGTGGAACAATGAGCAGTTCTTC	CASSDNRLHYGGWNNEQFF	-	-	TRBV6-1	TRBJ2-1
TGTGCCAGCGGGGGGCCTAACTATGGCTACACCTTC	CASGGPNYGYTF	-	-	TRBV28	TRBJ1-2
TGTGCCAGCGGGACACTGAACACTGAAGCTTTCTTT	CASGTLNTEAFF	-	-	TRBV12-3/TRBV12-4	TRBJ1-1
TGTGCCAGCAGCTTATCTCCAGGGGGCTTCACTGAAGCTTTCTTT	CASSLSPGGFTEAFF	TRBD1	-	TRBV7-2	TRBJ1-1
TGTGCCAGCAGTTACAGGTCAGGGACCCAGTACTTC	CASSYRSGTQYF	-	-	TRBV6-5	TRBJ2-5
TGTGCCACAAAAAACCAGGAGGACTATGGCTACACCTTC	CATKNQEDYGYTF	-	-	TRBV19	TRBJ1-2
TGCGCCAGCAGTCGCGAGCGGGGTGCCTACGAGCAGTACTTC	CASSRERGAYEQYF	TRBD2	-	TRBV4-1	TRBJ2-7
TGTGCCAGCAGTGGCAGGACTAATGAAAAACTGTTTTTT	CASSGRTNEKLFF	-	-	TRBV12-3/TRBV12-4	TRBJ1-4
TGTGCCAGCAGTACCCGACAGGGAGCCTACAATGAGCAGTTCTTC	CASSTRQGAYNEQFF	TRBD1	-	TRBV6-5	TRBJ2-1
TGTGCCAGCAGCTCTTGGCGGGAAAACTATGGCTACACCTTC	CASSSWRENYGYTF	-	-	TRBV7-8	TRBJ1-2
TGTGCCAGCAGTCCACTAGCGGTCCCGCAGTATTTT	CASSPLAVPQYF	TRBD2	once	TRBV6-2/TRBV6-3	TRBJ2-3
TGTGCCATCAGGGGGGACTTCCAAGAGACCCAGTACTTC	CAIRGDFQETQYF	-	-	TRBV10-3	TRBJ2-5
TGCGCCAGCAGCCAAGATTACTCACCCCTCCACTTT	CASSQDYSPLHF	-	few	TRBV4-1	TRBJ1-6
TGTGCCAGCAGCCCGGGGACAGGGAATGAAAAACTGTTTTTT	CASSPGTGNEKLFF	TRBD1	-	TRBV5-5	TRBJ1-4
TGTGCCAGCAGTGAAGGGGGACAGATCGGAGAATCCCAGCATTTT	CASSEGGQIGESQHF	TRBD1	-	TRBV25-1	TRBJ1-5
TGTGCCAGCAATCCGGGACAGGCGTCCGGGGAGCTGTTTTTT	CASNPGQASGELFF	TRBD1	-	TRBV6-4	TRBJ2-2
TGTGCCAGCAGCTTAGCGGAGGGAACCCTCTATGGCTACACCTTC	CASSLAEGTLYGYTF	-	-	TRBV7-9	TRBJ1-2
TGTGCCAGCAGCCGGGCGGGAGGGACAGGGGGCGATACGCAGTATTTT	CASSRAGGTGGDTQYF	TRBD1	-	TRBV7-3	TRBJ2-3
TGTGCCAGTATGCCTAGCCCCTCCTACAATGAGCAGTTCTTC	CASMPSPSYNEQFF	-	-	TRBV19	TRBJ2-1
TGCGCCAGCAGCCGGAGATCTGGCACAGATACGCAGTATTTT	CASSRRSGTDTQYF	-	-	TRBV4-1	TRBJ2-3
TGTGCCAGCAGTTTTAGGGGGCTGGGCACTGAAGCTTTCTTT	CASSFRGLGTEAFF	TRBD1	-	TRBV28	TRBJ1-1
TGCAGCGGTAGTAGTGGTTCGGAGACCCAGTACTTC	CSGSSGSETQYF	-	-	TRBV29-1	TRBJ2-5